These 32 T cell receptor beta chains originate from one sample sequenced in a study of T-cell memory formation after mild COVID-19. TCRdb reprocessed the 5' RACE reads with MiXCR, giving one entry per CDR3 protein. This sample has fewer than 700,000 distinct CDR3 sequences, with roughly 18% found just once. The specimen sequenced was PBMCs or a T cell subset sorted from them (not recorded which). The receptors here all came from an adult woman who had mild COVID-19 (a few samples of this study predate the infection). Cell type and time point are not known.

The V call is TRBV7-2, the J call TRBJ2-7, with 8 bases matching TRBD2. In germline, CDR1 is SGHTA, CDR2 FQGNSA. J gave up 4 bases and V 3 bases, and 5 bases lay outside the gene matches. The CDR3 sequence is 14 residues long. In nucleotides, the CDR3 is TGTGCCAGCAGCTTGAGCGGGAGTCGGTACGAGCAGTACTTC. Translating it yields CASSLSGSRYEQYF.

This clonotype turned up a few times. The rearrangement uses TRBV7-9 and TRBJ2-2, with a possible D match to TRBD1 (6 bases). There are 17 residues in the CDR3. V dropped 1 base and J dropped 1 base, with 13 bases sitting between them. Per germline, CDR1 SEHNR and CDR2 FQNEAQ (reference sequence). CDR3: CASSLVMPGENTGELFF. As DNA, the CDR3 is TGTGCCAGCAGCTTAGTCATGCCAGGGGAGAACACCGGGGAGCTGTTTTTT.

This clonotype turned up a few times. The chain combines TRBV10-3 with TRBJ2-1; D unresolved. Looked up from germline, CDR1 is ENHRY and CDR2 is SYGVKD. The CDR3 sequence is 14 residues long. V shed 0 bases and J shed 12 bases, with 15 bases lying between them. The CDR3 bases are TGTGCCATCAGTGAGTCGAGTACCCGTTCGGGGCAGTTCTTC. Translation gives CAISESSTRSGQFF.

This clonotype has only a few counts. The V call is TRBV20-1, the J call TRBJ2-3, with TRBD2 identical over 7 bases. Per germline, CDR1 DFQATT and CDR2 SNEGSKA (reference sequence). With 1 base clipped from V and 1 base from J, the junction kept 14 bases outside the gene matches. The CDR3 covers 18 residues. Here the CDR3 DNA reads TGCAGTGCTAGAGGACCCCGGGGAGCGGGATTTCGCACAGATACGCAGTATTTT. Encoded protein: CSARGPRGAGFRTDTQYF.

At least ten counts were recorded for this clonotype. The V gene is TRBV2, the J gene TRBJ2-7, with 12 bases matching TRBD2. Germline lookup yields CDR1 SNHLY and CDR2 FYNNEI. V shed 5 bases, J shed 5 bases, and the junction held 7 bases outside the gene matches. The CDR3 consists of 15 residues. The CDR3 loop reads CASSIGLAGLNEQYF. DNA of the CDR3: TGTGCCAGCAGTATAGGACTAGCGGGACTTAACGAGCAGTACTTC.

The genes are TRBV19 and TRBJ2-1; possibly TRBD1 for D (6 bases). The CDR3 has 18 residues. The V gene's germline CDR1 is LNHDA and CDR2 SQIVND (reference sequence). V was trimmed by 3 bases and J by 7 bases, leaving 25 bases between them. In DNA, the CDR3 is TGTGCCAGTAGTATGGGTCTCGATCTGTCAGGGGAAGGGAATGAGCAGTTCTTC. It yields the protein CASSMGLDLSGEGNEQFF.

This clonotype has more than one count but fewer than ten. The chain recombines TRBV18 with TRBJ2-1; no definite D call. V dropped 0 bases and J dropped 0 bases, with 6 bases sitting between them. Germline V gene sequence: CDR1 KGHSH, CDR2 LQKENI. The length of the CDR3 is 15 residues. The CDR3 DNA is TGTGCCAGCTCACCACCGTCTCTCTCCTACAATGAGCAGTTCTTC. Translating it yields CASSPPSLSYNEQFF.

This clonotype was detected a few times. The genes are TRBV7-6 and TRBJ1-1, with D perhaps TRBD1 (5 bases). Germline CDR1 and CDR2: SGHVS and FNYEAQ. Trimming stripped 8 bases from V and 0 bases from J, with 13 bases between. The CDR3 runs to 14 residues. The CDR3 loop is CASLSGGLNTEAFF. The CDR3 nucleotides read TGTGCCAGCTTAAGTGGGGGGTTGAACACTGAAGCTTTCTTT.

This chain links TRBV30 with TRBJ2-7, with TRBD2 identical over 7 bases. The V gene's germline CDR1 is GTSNPN and CDR2 SVGIG (reference sequence). Losses at the gene ends were 2 bases for V and 2 bases for J; bases not matched to a gene: 0. CDR3 length equals 12 residues. CDR3 residues: CAWSRGAYEQYF. Here the CDR3 DNA reads TGTGCCTGGAGTCGGGGGGCCTACGAGCAGTACTTC. The full variable domain, its missing parts supplied by reference TRBV30 and TRBJ2-7, is SQTIHQWPATLVQPVGSPLSLECTVEGTSNPNLYWYRQAAGRGLQLLFYSVGIGQISSEVPQNLSASRPQDRQFILSSKKLLLSDSGFYLCAWSRGAYEQYFGPGTRLTVT.

The chain is built from TRBV24-1 and TRBJ1-5; D ambiguous. The CDR3 spans 14 residues. Per germline, CDR1 KGHDR and CDR2 SFDVKD. V was shortened by 6 bases and J by 5 bases, with 13 bases between the two germline ends. The CDR3 DNA reads TGTGCCACCAGTCCGAGCTATCGGGATCAGCCCCAGCATTTT. It yields the protein CATSPSYRDQPQHF.

The CDR3 reads CASSIRLAGVLDTQYF. CDR3 nucleotides: TGTGCCAGCAGTATCCGACTAGCGGGAGTGCTAGATACGCAGTATTTT. The V call is TRBV6-5, the J call TRBJ2-3; TRBD2 agrees at 12 bases. This CDR3 is built from 16 residues. Trimming at V came to 5 bases and at J to 5 bases, leaving 8 bases not matched to a gene. Germline CDR1 and CDR2: MNHEY and SVGAGI.

This clonotype showed up just a few times. The chain employs TRBV6-5 and TRBJ2-7; possibly TRBD1 for D (6 bases). V lost 2 bases to trimming and J lost 4 bases, with 12 bases between them. CDR1 and CDR2 (germline): MNHEY, SVGAGI. The CDR3 extends over 14 amino acids. This CDR3 reads CASSYGTNLYEQYF. The CDR3, as DNA: TGTGCCAGCAGTTACGGGACAAACCTGTACGAGCAGTACTTC.

This clonotype was counted a few times. V is TRBV5-1 and J is TRBJ2-3, with D possibly matching TRBD2 (7 bases). The germline gives CDR1 SGHRS, CDR2 YFSETQ. Between the trimmed V and J ends, which lost 0 bases and 2 bases, there was a span of 13 bases. The CDR3 sequence is 16 residues long. This CDR3 is CASSLGGRGPTDTQYF. CDR3 in DNA: TGCGCCAGCAGCTTGGGTGGGCGGGGGCCCACAGATACGCAGTATTTT.

This rearrangement joins TRBV5-1 to TRBJ2-7; the match to TRBD1 covers 8 bases. From germline, CDR1 is SGHRS and CDR2 YFSETQ. The CDR3 has 15 amino acids. Germline trimming cut 0 bases from V and 6 bases from J; bases unmatched to any gene: 8. CDR3 loop: CASSLGGQGALEQYF. CDR3 sequence (DNA): TGCGCCAGCAGCTTGGGGGGGCAGGGGGCCCTCGAGCAGTACTTC.

This clonotype was found a few times. The chain combines TRBV7-2 with TRBJ2-7, with 11 bases identical to TRBD2. This CDR3 contains 16 residues. In germline, CDR1 is SGHTA, CDR2 FQGNSA. V shed 5 bases and J 0 bases; nucleotides not matched to a gene: 6. Written as DNA, the CDR3 is TGTGCCAGCAGCGAAACTAGCGGGAGCCCCTCCTACGAGCAGTACTTC. Amino acid sequence: CASSETSGSPSYEQYF.

This chain joins TRBV12-3 or TRBV12-4 and TRBJ1-6; D is undetermined. This CDR3 is built from 13 residues. Trimming stripped 5 bases from V and 6 bases from J, with 8 bases between. The CDR3: CASSVVGNSPLHF. The CDR3, as DNA: TGTGCCAGCAGTGTGGTGGGTAATTCACCCCTCCACTTT.

Ten or more counts support this clonotype. The chain links TRBV24-1 to TRBJ1-2, with D tentatively TRBD1 (6 bases). CDR3 length equals 13 residues. CDR1 is KGHDR, CDR2 SFDVKD, per germline. Trimming removed 7 bases at V and 2 bases at J, with 10 bases between. The CDR3, as DNA: TGTGCCACCAGGAAGGGGGGGAACTATGGCTACACCTTC. This encodes CATRKGGNYGYTF.

The table lists this clonotype with a few counts. The chain recombines TRBV7-9 with TRBJ2-1; D is uncertain. The CDR3 runs to 16 residues. V was trimmed by 5 bases and J by 0 bases, leaving 14 bases between them. Germline V lookup: CDR1 SEHNR, CDR2 FQNEAQ (reference sequence). CDR3: CASSPRTASSYNEQFF. For the CDR3, the DNA is TGTGCCAGCAGCCCCCGGACGGCGAGCTCCTACAATGAGCAGTTCTTC.

Ten or more counts support this clonotype. The chain joins TRBV12-3 or TRBV12-4 to TRBJ1-1; D not resolved. The V end was cut by 5 bases, the J end by 4 bases, with 11 bases between. The CDR3 runs to 13 residues. CDR3 loop: CASSISGVTEAFF. The CDR3 nucleotides are TGTGCCAGCAGTATCAGCGGAGTCACTGAAGCTTTCTTT.

This clonotype was recorded only once. This chain joins TRBV25-1 and TRBJ2-2, with D perhaps being TRBD1 or TRBD2 (5 bases each). Trimming pared 3 bases from V and 6 bases from J, leaving 8 bases between. From germline, CDR1 is MGHDK and CDR2 SYGVNS. This CDR3 has 13 amino acids. The CDR3 sequence is CASSELGAGELFF. The CDR3 coding sequence is TGTGCCAGCAGTGAGCTGGGGGCCGGGGAGCTGTTTTTT. The full variable domain, in which reference TRBV25-1 and TRBJ2-2 provide the parts outside the CDR3, is EADIYQTPRYLVIGTGKKITLECSQTMGHDKMYWYQQDPGMELHLIHYSYGVNSTEKGDLSSESTVSRIRTEHFPLTLESARPSHTSQYLCASSELGAGELFFGEGSRLTVL.

This chain uses TRBV7-2 with TRBJ2-7; TRBD1 might be the D (5 bases). CDR1 is SGHTA, CDR2 FQGNSA, per germline. CDR3 length: 15 amino acids. The germline V and J ends were trimmed by 2 bases and 3 bases, with 14 bases remaining between them. CDR3 in DNA: TGTGCCAGCAGCTTATTGGGGCAGCGATACTACGAGCAGTACTTC. As protein: CASSLLGQRYYEQYF. Drawing the rest from reference TRBV7-2 and TRBJ2-7, the complete variable domain is GAGVSQSPSNKVTEKGKDVELRCDPISGHTALYWYRQSLGQGLEFLIYFQGNSAPDKSGLPSDRFSAERTGGSVSTLTIQRTQQEDSAVYLCASSLLGQRYYEQYFGPGTRLTVT.

CDR3 sequence reads: CASSQAPGLAAIDTQYF. CDR3 in DNA: TGTGCCAGCAGCCAAGCCCCGGGGCTAGCGGCCATAGATACGCAGTATTTT. The chain joins TRBV14 to TRBJ2-3; TRBD2 agrees at 7 bases. The CDR3 extends over 17 amino acids. CDR1 is SGHDN, CDR2 FVKESK, per germline. Trimming at V came to 1 base and at J to 5 bases, leaving 12 bases not matched to a gene.

The chain is built from TRBV6-5 and TRBJ1-2; 7 bases match TRBD1. Germline assignment: CDR1 MNHEY and CDR2 SVGAGI. The ends lost 8 bases at V and 7 bases at J; junction bases unmatched: 10. CDR3 size: 13 residues. CDR3 loop: CASGDRVRGGYTF. In DNA, the CDR3 is TGTGCCAGCGGAGACAGGGTGCGGGGTGGCTACACCTTC.

The V and J genes are TRBV20-1 and TRBJ2-7; TRBD2 matches 12 bases. With V trimmed by 4 bases and J by 5 bases, 6 bases remained unmatched. The CDR3 consists of 14 residues. Germline loops: CDR1 DFQATT, CDR2 SNEGSKA (reference sequence). CDR3 amino acids: CSATRLAGVHEQYF. CDR3 bases: TGCAGTGCTACCCGACTAGCGGGAGTCCACGAGCAGTACTTC.

The sample holds many counts of this clonotype. V is TRBV7-3 and J is TRBJ2-3; possible D gene TRBD1, 5 bases. This CDR3 region has 16 residues. CDR1 and CDR2 (germline): SGHTA, FQGTGA. Trimming removed 5 bases at V and 1 base at J, with 16 bases between. The CDR3 DNA is TGTGCCAGCAGCCAAAGGGGAAGGTGGGGCACAGATACGCAGTATTTT. Encoded protein: CASSQRGRWGTDTQYF. The full variable domain, its missing parts supplied by reference TRBV7-3 and TRBJ2-3, is GAGVSQTPSNKVTEKGKYVELRCDPISGHTALYWYRQSLGQGPEFLIYFQGTGAADDSGLPNDRFFAVRPEGSVSTLKIQRTERGDSAVYLCASSQRGRWGTDTQYFGPGTRLTVL.

This clonotype has just a few counts. CDR3 sequence: CASSWTTSYEQYF. CDR3 DNA: TGTGCCAGCAGCTGGACTACGTCCTACGAGCAGTACTTC. This rearrangement joins TRBV7-2 to TRBJ2-7; D may be TRBD2 (6 bases). Germline assignment: CDR1 SGHTA and CDR2 FQGNSA. The V end lost 4 bases, the J end lost 1 base, and 8 bases lay between the germline ends. CDR3 length equals 13 residues.

This sequence joins TRBV6-2 or TRBV6-3 and TRBJ2-7; D perhaps matches TRBD2 (6 bases). Trimming removed 0 bases from V and 12 bases from J, with 12 bases in between. This CDR3 has 12 residues. CDR1 is MNHEY, CDR2 SVGEGT, per germline. Written as DNA, the CDR3 is TGTGCCAGCAGTTACTCTAGTCGGGAGAGGTACTTC. Protein product: CASSYSSRERYF.

Comments on this clonotype: The junction and the germline gene differ at one end; a read error may be behind it. This rearrangement joins TRBV12-3 or TRBV12-4 to TRBJ1-1; D is unclear. CDR3 length: 12 amino acids. The CDR3 DNA reads as TGCGTTCTCGGGCAAACTGCCTCTGAAGCTTTCTTT. Translated, it gives CVLGQTASEAFF.

This clonotype was picked up a small number of times. This rearrangement joins TRBV7-2 to TRBJ1-2; possible D gene TRBD1, 6 bases. Looked up from germline, CDR1 is SGHTA and CDR2 is FQGNSA. V was trimmed by 5 bases and J by 2 bases, leaving 12 bases between them. The length of the CDR3 is 14 residues. The CDR3 loop reads CASSRGGGNYGYTF. The CDR3, as DNA: TGTGCCAGCAGCAGAGGTGGGGGCAACTATGGCTACACCTTC.

V gene TRBV7-6 combines with J gene TRBJ2-7, with D possibly being TRBD1 (7 bases). This CDR3 spans 13 amino acids. The germline V gene has CDR1 SGHVS and CDR2 FNYEAQ. Trimming pared 5 bases from V and 7 bases from J, leaving 15 bases between. DNA for the CDR3: TGTGCCAGCAGCCCGCAGGGGGGATGGGAGCAGTACTTC. Protein product: CASSPQGGWEQYF.

This clonotype was seen only a few times. The V call is TRBV20-1, the J call TRBJ2-1; TRBD1 or TRBD2 may be the D gene (5 bases each). The CDR3 covers 13 residues. Between the trimmed V and J ends, which lost 0 bases and 8 bases, there was a span of 11 bases. Germline loops: CDR1 DFQATT, CDR2 SNEGSKA (reference sequence). The CDR3 coding sequence is TGCAGTGCTAGAGAGGGACCTGACCATGAGCAGTTCTTC. This encodes CSAREGPDHEQFF.

The chain combines TRBV9 with TRBJ2-1; D possibly corresponds to TRBD2 (6 bases). CDR3 length equals 13 residues. Trimming pared 4 bases from V and 7 bases from J, leaving 12 bases between. The germline V gene encodes CDR1 SGDLS and CDR2 YYNGEE. The CDR3 DNA sequence: TGTGCCAGCAGCTCCCGTCGGGGGAATGAGCAGTTCTTC. Translation: CASSSRRGNEQFF.